These 6 T cell receptor beta chains were all obtained from the same sample, sequenced in a study of cytomegalovirus exposure and HLA in healthy donors. A multiplex PCR was run with 60 Vbeta primers and 13 Jbeta primers. The data were produced by immunoSEQ multiplex PCR, yet TCRdb's version contains in-frame clones alone and is incomplete. The sample has under 200,000 clones, over 70% seen once. Sequencing was done on a sample of PBMCs. These receptors originate from a woman between 45 and 60 years old in good health and CMV-seropositive.

The chain uses TRBV15 and TRBJ2-1, with 10 nucleotides matching TRBD2. Germline V gene lookup returns CDR1 LNHNV and CDR2 YYDKDF (reference sequence). V gave up 7 bases and J gave up 0 bases; unmatched junction bases: 3. The CDR3 length is 15 residues. The CDR3 sequence: CATNRLAGSYNEQFF. CDR3 DNA sequence: TGTGCCACCAATCGACTAGCGGGCTCCTACAATGAGCAGTTCTTC.

The V and J genes are TRBV29-1 and TRBJ2-3; 8 nucleotides agree with TRBD2. V gave up 7 bases and J gave up 6 bases; unmatched junction bases: 15. Germline V lookup: CDR1 SQVTM, CDR2 ANQGSEA. This CDR3 has 15 residues. As DNA, the CDR3 is TGCAGCGCCTCCATGACTAGCGCCTCGGAGGATACGCAGTATTTT. Its protein product is CSASMTSASEDTQYF.

This chain joins TRBV30 and TRBJ2-7; TRBD1 matches 12 bases. Germline CDR1 reads GTSNPN; CDR2 reads SVGIG (reference sequence). Trimming removed 7 bases from V and 4 bases from J; junction bases left unmatched: 11. CDR3 length: 15 amino acids. In DNA, the CDR3 is TGTGCCTTGGAACCGGGACAGGGGGCGTTTTACGAGCAGTACTTC. Residues: CALEPGQGAFYEQYF.

The chain combines TRBV7-6 with TRBJ1-1; TRBD1 agrees at 8 bases. V shed 5 bases and J 12 bases; nucleotides not matched to a gene: 8. The V gene's germline CDR1 is SGHVS and CDR2 FNYEAQ. This CDR3 region has 12 residues. The CDR3 coding sequence is TGTGCCAGCAGCCTGAGACAGGGGCCGCCTTTCTTT. This gives the protein CASSLRQGPPFF.

The rearrangement joins TRBV11-3 to TRBJ2-7; 9 nucleotides agree with TRBD1. With 0 bases clipped from V and 4 bases from J, the junction kept 1 base outside the gene matches. The germline gives CDR1 SGHNT, CDR2 YENEEA. This CDR3 comprises 14 residues. In nucleotides, the CDR3 is TGTGCCAGCAGCTTAGAGACAGGGGGATACGAGCAGTACTTC. Its protein is CASSLETGGYEQYF. Supplemented by reference TRBV11-3 and TRBJ2-7, the full variable domain reads EAGVVQSPRYKIIEKKQPVAFWCNPISGHNTLYWYLQNLGQGPELLIRYENEEAVDDSQLPKDRFSAERLKGVDSTLKIQPAELGDSAVYLCASSLETGGYEQYFGPGTRLTVT.

This clone turned up a few times. The chain has TRBV7-2 and TRBJ2-2; D perhaps matches TRBD2 (6 bases). This CDR3 region has 15 residues. V was cut by 2 bases and J by 3 bases, with 10 bases left in between. Per germline, CDR1 SGHTA and CDR2 FQGNSA. DNA for the CDR3: TGTGCCAGCAGCTTATATCGGGAGCACACCGGGGAGCTGTTTTTT. Protein product: CASSLYREHTGELFF.